A single sample gave rise to the 30 T cell receptor beta chains below, sequenced in a study of CD8 T cells in Susac syndrome. It was with random hexamers that 0.5 to 1 ug RNA was reverse transcribed. TCRdb independently ran MiXCR on the immunoSEQ multiplex PCR reads; one entry per CDR3 protein. The sample consists of fewer than 350,000 distinct CDR3 sequences, 75% to 90% of them appearing once. Source material: CD8+ T cells from PBMCs. The receptors come from a human donor with multiple sclerosis.

The rearrangement links TRBV28 to TRBJ2-1; TRBD1 or TRBD2 may be the D gene (5 bases each). The CDR3 is 13 amino acids. V lost 10 bases and J 8 bases, leaving 18 bases between the germline ends. The germline V gene encodes CDR1 MDHEN and CDR2 SYDVKM. CDR3 coding DNA: TGTGCCACCAAGCCAGTCGTGGGGGATGAGCAGTTCTTC. Its protein product is CATKPVVGDEQFF.

Only a few counts were recorded for this clonotype. The chain carries TRBV19 and TRBJ2-1; no definite D call. Germline CDR1 LNHDA, CDR2 SQIVND (reference sequence). The CDR3 is 12 amino acids. The V gene lost 5 bases and the J gene lost 12 bases, with 14 bases spanning the gap. The CDR3 region is CASSEAWAAQFF. The DNA for the CDR3 is TGTGCCAGTAGTGAGGCGTGGGCGGCGCAGTTCTTC.

The chain combines TRBV2 with TRBJ2-1, with no clear D. The V gene's germline CDR1 is SNHLY and CDR2 FYNNEI. Between the trimmed V and J ends, which lost 11 bases and 0 bases, there was a span of 8 bases. The CDR3 has 12 residues. CDR3 protein: CAGHSSYNEQFF. CDR3 sequence (DNA): TGTGCCGGTCACTCCTCCTACAATGAGCAGTTCTTC.

The CDR3, as DNA: TGTGCCAGCAGTCGCATCGGGACAGGGTACCATGGCTACACCTTC. Protein sequence: CASSRIGTGYHGYTF. This chain joins TRBV25-1 and TRBJ1-2; 9 bases are shared with TRBD1. The CDR3 runs to 15 residues. The germline V gene encodes CDR1 MGHDK and CDR2 SYGVNS. J was trimmed by 6 bases and V by 5 bases; bases with no gene match: 10.

The chain is built from TRBV27 and TRBJ2-1; 11 bases are shared with TRBD2. CDR3 length: 15 amino acids. CDR1 is MNHEY, CDR2 SMNVEV, per germline (reference sequence). V trimming: 6 bases; J trimming: 4 bases; junction bases outside the gene matches: 5. CDR3 nucleotides: TGTGCCAGCAGGTCTGGGACTAGCGGATACAATGAGCAGTTCTTC. As protein: CASRSGTSGYNEQFF.

This chain links TRBV25-1 with TRBJ2-4; possible D gene TRBD2, 5 bases. The CDR3 loop spans 13 amino acids. Germline V gene data show CDR1 as MGHDK and CDR2 as SYGVNS. Trimming pared 4 bases from V and 11 bases from J, leaving 15 bases between. This CDR3 reads CASSGREEGFQYF. CDR3 sequence (DNA): TGTGCCAGCAGTGGCCGGGAAGAGGGTTTTCAGTACTTC. Complete variable domain (other parts from reference TRBV25-1 and TRBJ2-4): EADIYQTPRYLVIGTGKKITLECSQTMGHDKMYWYQQDPGMELHLIHYSYGVNSTEKGDLSSESTVSRIRTEHFPLTLESARPSHTSQYLCASSGREEGFQYFGAGTRLSVL.

The rearrangement joins TRBV5-6 to TRBJ2-1; 8 bases fit TRBD2. Looked up from germline, CDR1 is SGHDT and CDR2 is YYEEEE. The CDR3 sequence is 18 residues long. With V trimmed by 0 bases and J by 6 bases, 14 bases remained unmatched. CDR3 amino acids: CASSLADLGLAGLNEQFF. Written as DNA, the CDR3 is TGTGCCAGCAGCTTGGCCGACCTAGGGCTAGCGGGTCTCAATGAGCAGTTCTTC.

V usage is TRBV4-2 and J usage is TRBJ2-2; possible D gene TRBD2, 5 bases. In germline, CDR1 is LGHNA, CDR2 YNFKEQ. V lost 0 bases to trimming and J lost 2 bases, with 7 bases between them. The CDR3 extends over 15 amino acids. The CDR3 bases are TGTGCCAGCAGCCAAGAGGACTCTAACACCGGGGAGCTGTTTTTT. The encoded protein is CASSQEDSNTGELFF.

The chain is built from TRBV20-1 and TRBJ1-5, with a possible D match to TRBD1 (5 bases). The CDR3 is 14 amino acids. Germline lookup yields CDR1 DFQATT and CDR2 SNEGSKA (reference sequence). Trimming stripped 3 bases from V and 5 bases from J, with 14 bases between. CDR3 nucleotide sequence: TGCAGTGCTAGTAGTTCGGGGGTGGATCAGCCCCAGCATTTT. It specifies CSASSSGVDQPQHF.

The chain has TRBV6-1 and TRBJ2-4; D might be TRBD2 (5 bases). Germline lookup yields CDR1 MNHNS and CDR2 SASEGT. Trimming shortened V by 7 bases and J by 0 bases, and 13 bases separated the two germline ends. CDR3 length: 15 amino acids. CDR3 loop: CASNSLRGAKNIQYF. CDR3 in DNA: TGTGCCAGCAACTCACTTCGGGGAGCCAAAAACATTCAGTACTTC.

V usage is TRBV19 and J usage is TRBJ2-1; D may be TRBD1 or TRBD2 (5 bases each). Trimming removed 1 base at V and 5 bases at J, with 9 bases between. The CDR3 is made up of 14 amino acids. The germline gives CDR1 LNHDA, CDR2 SQIVND (reference sequence). The DNA of the CDR3 is TGTGCCAGTAGTATAGGGGGGAGTCACAATGAGCAGTTCTTC. It specifies CASSIGGSHNEQFF.

This sequence joins TRBV11-3 and TRBJ2-6, with D maybe TRBD1 (6 bases). Trimming took off 2 bases at V and 1 base at J, with 12 bases between the two ends. Germline lookup yields CDR1 SGHNT and CDR2 YENEEA. The CDR3 totals 17 residues. The CDR3 coding sequence is TGTGCCAGCAGCTTAAGGACAGACCCTTCTGGGGCCAACGTCCTGACTTTC. Translating gives CASSLRTDPSGANVLTF.

This clonotype was picked up one time. The genes are TRBV12-3 or TRBV12-4 and TRBJ2-7; D may correspond to TRBD1 or TRBD2 (5 bases each). The ends were cut back, 6 bases at V and 6 bases at J, with 12 bases in the middle. This CDR3 is built from 12 residues. CDR3 DNA: TGTGCCAGCAGGGGGACGGTCAGCGAGCAGTACTTC. Its protein product is CASRGTVSEQYF.

The rearrangement links TRBV27 to TRBJ1-1, with D possibly matching TRBD1 (6 bases). Germline CDR1 and CDR2: MNHEY and SMNVEV (reference sequence). The CDR3 is 14 residues long. V dropped 2 bases and J dropped 3 bases, with 10 bases sitting between them. The CDR3 coding sequence is TGTGCCAGCAGTTTAGCCAGGGGATACACTGAAGCTTTCTTT. Its protein is CASSLARGYTEAFF.

The chain has TRBV30 and TRBJ2-7; no reliable D call. The V end lost 0 bases, the J end lost 0 bases, and 6 bases lay between the germline ends. This CDR3 spans 13 amino acids. Germline loops: CDR1 GTSNPN, CDR2 SVGIG (reference sequence). The CDR3 reads CAWSVGHSYEQYF. In DNA form, the CDR3 reads TGTGCCTGGAGTGTAGGTCACTCCTACGAGCAGTACTTC.

V usage is TRBV28 and J usage is TRBJ2-2, with 13 bases fitting TRBD2. The length of the CDR3 is 19 residues. Germline assignment: CDR1 MDHEN and CDR2 SYDVKM. Germline trimming cut 4 bases from V and 2 bases from J; bases unmatched to any gene: 10. The CDR3 DNA reads TGTGCCAGCAGTTACCTAGTGTCGGGACTAGCGGGAAACACCGGGGAGCTGTTTTTT. Its protein is CASSYLVSGLAGNTGELFF.

CDR3 coding DNA: TGTGCCACCAGCAGCCCTCGAATCGGGACTAGCACCTACGAGCAGTACTTC. Its protein product is CATSSPRIGTSTYEQYF. V and J are TRBV15 and TRBJ2-7, with 9 bases aligning to TRBD2. Germline CDR1 reads LNHNV; CDR2 reads YYDKDF (reference sequence). J gave up 2 bases and V 3 bases, and 11 bases lay outside the gene matches. There are 17 residues in the CDR3.

J is TRBJ2-2 and V is TRBV6-2 or TRBV6-3, with 8 bases aligning to TRBD1. Looked up from germline, CDR1 is MNHEY and CDR2 is SVGEGT. V lost 0 bases, J lost 3 bases, and 3 bases stayed unmatched. The CDR3 runs 16 residues. CDR3 DNA: TGTGCCAGCAGTTACTCGGCAGGGGGCTACACCGGGGAGCTGTTTTTT. Translating it yields CASSYSAGGYTGELFF.

The rearrangement links TRBV19 to TRBJ2-2; TRBD2 aligns across 7 bases. Germline values: CDR1 LNHDA, CDR2 SQIVND (reference sequence). CDR3 size: 16 residues. V dropped 3 bases and J dropped 1; count of bases not matched to a gene: 5. The CDR3 sequence: CASSITSGGNTGELFF. The CDR3 bases are TGTGCCAGTAGTATTACATCGGGAGGGAACACCGGGGAGCTGTTTTTT.

This clonotype was detected only once. The rearrangement joins TRBV9 to TRBJ1-1, with 11 bases that match TRBD1. CDR1 is SGDLS, CDR2 YYNGEE, per germline. This CDR3 comprises 13 residues. The V and J ends lost 3 bases and 11 bases, in that order; junction bases with no gene match: 6. The CDR3 DNA is TGTGCCAGCAGCGGAGGGACAGGGGGTCAGGCTTTCTTT. As protein: CASSGGTGGQAFF. The complete variable domain, with remaining parts taken from reference TRBV9 and TRBJ1-1, reads DSGVTQTPKHLITATGQRVTLRCSPRSGDLSVYWYQQSLDQGLQFLIQYYNGEERAKGNILERFSAQQFPDLHSELNLSSLELGDSALYFCASSGGTGGQAFFGQGTRLTVV.

This clonotype showed up just once. V usage is TRBV5-4 and J usage is TRBJ2-2; 13 bases align to TRBD2. The CDR3 totals 17 residues. Per germline, CDR1 SGHNT and CDR2 YYREEE (reference sequence). V gave up 4 bases and J gave up 4 bases; unmatched junction bases: 7. CDR3 DNA sequence: TGTGCCAGCAGCACAGGACTAGCGGGAGTCGGCACCGGGGAGCTGTTTTTT. Its protein is CASSTGLAGVGTGELFF.

The rearrangement uses TRBV9 and TRBJ2-6, with TRBD1 identical over 7 bases. V was clipped by 4 bases and J by 3 bases; unmatched bases: 4. The germline V gene has CDR1 SGDLS and CDR2 YYNGEE. CDR3 length equals 15 residues. The CDR3 loop is CASSQGELGANVLTF. For the CDR3, the DNA is TGTGCCAGCAGCCAGGGGGAGCTTGGGGCCAACGTCCTGACTTTC.

The chain combines TRBV10-3 with TRBJ2-3, with TRBD2 as a possible D gene (6 bases). Trimming shortened V by 7 bases and J by 5 bases, and 19 bases separated the two germline ends. The CDR3 spans 15 residues. The germline V gene has CDR1 ENHRY and CDR2 SYGVKD. CDR3 in amino acids: CAITDLRDSQDTQYF. The CDR3, as DNA: TGTGCCATCACAGATCTCAGGGACTCACAAGATACGCAGTATTTT.

This chain uses TRBV23-1 with TRBJ1-3, with 7 bases fitting TRBD1. TRBV23-1 is an ORF; its function is uncertain. Trimming at V came to 4 bases and at J to 4 bases, leaving 10 bases not matched to a gene. The CDR3 covers 16 residues. CDR3 in DNA: TGCGCCAGCAGTCTTTGGGACAGTCTCTCGGGAAACACCATATATTTT. Its protein product is CASSLWDSLSGNTIYF.

The gene calls are TRBV5-6 and TRBJ2-7, with D perhaps matching TRBD1 (5 bases). This CDR3 comprises 13 residues. V was trimmed by 1 base and J by 2 bases, leaving 7 bases between them. The germline V gene encodes CDR1 SGHDT and CDR2 YYEEEE. Written as DNA, the CDR3 is TGTGCCAGCAGCTTGTCACAGGCCTACGAGCAGTACTTC. It encodes CASSLSQAYEQYF.

This clonotype was picked up a small number of times. V and J are TRBV9 and TRBJ1-1, with D perhaps matching TRBD1 (5 bases). CDR3 length: 16 residues. The germline V gene encodes CDR1 SGDLS and CDR2 YYNGEE. Trimming cost V 4 bases and J 0 bases, with 16 bases left between them. This chain's CDR3 is CASSPTGGAMNTEAFF. The CDR3 DNA is TGTGCCAGCAGCCCCACGGGGGGTGCGATGAACACTGAAGCTTTCTTT.

This chain joins TRBV3-1 and TRBJ2-1; TRBD2 aligns across 12 bases. V was pared by 5 bases and J by 5 bases, with 10 bases of the junction left unmatched. The germline V gene has CDR1 LGHDT and CDR2 YNNKEL (reference sequence). The CDR3 covers 17 residues. CDR3 bases: TGTGCCAGCAGCTCCCAGACTAGCGGGAGTTCAAACAATGAGCAGTTCTTC. Protein product: CASSSQTSGSSNNEQFF.

The rearrangement joins TRBV28 to TRBJ2-7, with D unresolved. Trimming pared 4 bases from V and 3 bases from J, leaving 13 bases between. CDR3 length: 14 residues. Germline CDR1 reads MDHEN; CDR2 reads SYDVKM. The chain's CDR3 is CASSSKRADYEQYF. CDR3 coding DNA: TGTGCCAGCAGTTCAAAGAGAGCAGACTACGAGCAGTACTTC.

CDR3 DNA sequence: TGTGCCAGCAGCTTAAGGGGACTACAGAACAATGAGCAGTTCTTC. Residues: CASSLRGLQNNEQFF. The chain couples TRBV13 to TRBJ2-1; the match to TRBD2 covers 7 bases. V lost 2 bases and J lost 5; bases outside the gene matches: 6. The CDR3 has 15 amino acids. Germline V CDR1 and CDR2: PRHDT, FYEKMQ (reference sequence).

This clonotype was picked up one time. The J gene is TRBJ2-1, the V gene TRBV7-6; D may be TRBD1 or TRBD2 (5 bases each). CDR1 is SGHVS, CDR2 FNYEAQ, per germline. Trimming took 4 bases from V and 6 from J, leaving 10 bases between them. This CDR3 contains 13 residues. Here the CDR3 reads CASSSGRGNEQFF. The CDR3 DNA reads as TGTGCCAGCAGCTCGGGACGAGGCAATGAGCAGTTCTTC.